Sequencing of this T cell receptor (beta chain) was carried out in a study of CXCR3-negative and CXCR3-positive naive CD8 T cells. Study-wide points: CXCR3-negative naive cells had less hydrophobic TRB CDR3s than did CXCR3-positive naive cells.

Each TRB cDNA library was prepared by 5' RACE (with UMI labels). TCRdb reprocessed the 5' RACE reads and keeps a single row for each CDR3 protein, giving no DNA. Its table records more than 65,000 distinct CDR3 sequences. By phenotype, naive CD8+ T cells were CD45RO-CCR7+CD27+CD95-. Remarks on this clonotype: Antigen specificity is unknown.

Germline CDR1 and CDR2: SGHAT and FQNNGV. This CDR3 has 11 residues. The TCR originated in a human donor in good health. Some clones in this sample may be carry-over from other donors' samples. This chain connects TRBV11-2 to TRBJ2-1; TCRdb selects TRBD1, and the lack of DNA leaves this call unchecked. The sample was naive CXCR3- CD8+ T cells from blood. Subset indicated: CD45RO-CCR7+CD27+CD95- naive CD8+ T cells lacking CXCR3 (TNR3-). The CDR3 protein is CASSPRAEQFF.